A selection of T cell receptor beta chains follows, all from one sample in a study of blood T cell repertoires in COVID-19. Clones were read by immunoSEQ multiplex PCR, and TCRdb kept only the in-frame ones, dropping some. Here the sample spans around 220,000 clones, 70% to 90% being singletons. The sequenced material came from peripheral blood. The receptors shown here come from a woman aged 40 to 50 who had recovered from COVID-19. Each CDR3 is given without its conserved first and last residue. Clone size, where shown, is once, few, many, or a class for clones that have expanded.

size | J | V | length | CDR3
NA | TRBJ2-1 | TRBV12-5 | 14 | ASGLVWTSGYNEQF
NA | TRBJ1-1 | TRBV11-3 | 12 | ASSFTTRDTEAF
NA | TRBJ2-2 | TRBV3-1/TRBV3-2 | 15 | ASSQGPRGADTGELF
NA | TRBJ2-6 | TRBV7-8 | 16 | ASTPLRGTSSGANVLT
NA | TRBJ2-5 | TRBV28 | 10 | ASSSTTKTQY
NA | TRBJ2-7 | TRBV21-1 | 14 | ASSKDRSAETYEQY
NA | TRBJ1-5 | TRBV25-1 | 14 | ASSESGSASNQSQH
NA | TRBJ1-1 | TRBV18 | 12 | ASSRGQGGTEAF
NA | TRBJ2-7 | TRBV29-1 | 12 | SVELGGFTYEQY
NA | TRBJ1-5 | TRBV6-2/TRBV6-3 | 9 | ASSYPQPQH
NA | TRBJ1-2 | TRBV27 | 13 | ASSPRTAYSYGYT
few | TRBJ1-5 | TRBV6-2/TRBV6-3 | 14 | ASSSRVTGRGQPQH
NA | TRBJ2-2 | TRBV7-9 | 14 | ASSEWDRENTGELF
NA | TRBJ2-7 | TRBV7-2 | 13 | ASSPDRDRPGEQY
once | TRBJ1-1 | TRBV3-1/TRBV3-2 | 10 | ASDGLNTEAF
NA | TRBJ2-3 | TRBV9 | 13 | ASSVTSGSPDTQY
NA | TRBJ1-2 | TRBV7-2 | 12 | ASSANRANYGYT
NA | TRBJ2-7 | TRBV7-2 | 12 | ASSLQGQIYEQY
few | TRBJ2-7 | TRBV30 | 14 | AWGQKGTGGSYEQY
few | TRBJ2-1 | TRBV6-5 | 14 | ASSYRATREGHEQF
NA | TRBJ1-6 | TRBV19 | 12 | ASSGQGANSPLH
NA | TRBJ2-2 | TRBV19 | 13 | ASSPQGFRTGELF
NA | TRBJ2-3 | TRBV7-2 | 10 | ASRERQGAQY
NA | TRBJ2-2 | TRBV5-1 | 15 | ASSLDSGTGRTGELF
NA | TRBJ1-5 | TRBV4-3 | 11 | ASSQERGQPQH
NA | TRBJ1-3 | TRBV2 | 13 | ASTKDRANGNTIY
few | TRBJ2-5 | TRBV13 | 14 | ASSLEASGRGETQY
NA | TRBJ2-7 | TRBV10-3 | 13 | AISESRGAVDEQY
NA | TRBJ2-7 | TRBV30 | 15 | AWSPLPRGRISYEQY
NA | TRBJ2-1 | TRBV7-3 | 13 | ASSPTSGRYNEQF
NA | TRBJ1-1 | TRBV6-2/TRBV6-3 | 12 | ASSWDRRNTEAF
NA | TRBJ2-7 | TRBV6-2/TRBV6-3 | 13 | ASSSPPRRAYEQY
NA | TRBJ1-2 | TRBV7-2 | 9 | ASSLNYGYT
once | TRBJ2-5 | TRBV3-1/TRBV3-2 | 15 | ASSQVLLRGEAETQY
once | TRBJ2-3 | TRBV6-4 | 13 | ASSDNGGALDTQY
NA | TRBJ2-4 | TRBV5-6 | 11 | ASTRTGSNIQY
once | TRBJ2-5 | TRBV6-2/TRBV6-3 | 13 | ASSYSVAGRETQY
NA | TRBJ1-2 | TRBV7-9 | 12 | ASSLVDRVDGYT
NA | TRBJ2-2 | TRBV7-2 | 9 | ASSLVGELF
NA | TRBJ2-7 | TRBV7-2 | 12 | ASSLDRGRYEQY
NA | TRBJ1-3 | TRBV7-9 | 15 | ASSLGRDIGSGNTIY
once | TRBJ2-3 | TRBV19 | 16 | ASSTSAAVAGGTDTQY
NA | TRBJ1-2 | TRBV18 | 12 | ASSPVQGDYGYT
NA | TRBJ1-2 | TRBV9 | 14 | ASSAVGGRSPYGYT
NA | TRBJ2-7 | TRBV7-9 | 13 | ASSVGTGGTYEQY
NA | TRBJ2-1 | TRBV6-2/TRBV6-3 | 14 | ASSYFSGSPQNEQF
NA | TRBJ2-1 | TRBV21-1 | 15 | ASSKERGQGNNGEQF
NA | TRBJ1-2 | TRBV9 | 11 | ASSGQVDHGYT
NA | TRBJ2-7 | TRBV5-1 | 11 | ASSSGGLDEQY
NA | TRBJ2-1 | TRBV7-6 | 14 | ASSEQGLAGYNEQF
NA | TRBJ1-2 | TRBV5-4 | 12 | ASSLRGAKHGYT
NA | TRBJ1-4 | TRBV19 | 12 | ASRRTGVNEKLF
NA | TRBJ2-5 | TRBV3-1/TRBV3-2 | 16 | ASSPGTSTILLTETQY